This T cell receptor beta chain was obtained from a study of patients and donors after allogeneic stem cell transplantation. Germline assignment: CDR1 SEHNR and CDR2 FQNEAQ (reference sequence). Trimming pared 6 bases from V and 0 bases from J, leaving 14 bases between. The CDR3 totals 15 residues. TCRdb reprocessed the RT-PCR reads via MiXCR and lists one record per CDR3 protein. The table shows 150,000 to 250,000 distinct CDR3 sequences, with around two fifths occurring only once. This chain links TRBV7-9 with TRBJ2-5; possible D gene TRBD1, 6 bases. Sequencing was done on a sample of blood, either unsorted or a sorted T cell fraction (not recorded which). This receptor was taken from a human donor who was either an allogeneic HSCT recipient or a stem cell or donor lymphocyte infusion donor (not recorded which). It is not recorded whose cells these are; they may come from a transplant donor. This chain's CDR3 is CASSLGQSYQETQYF. DNA for the CDR3: TGTGCCAGCAGTCTAGGACAGTCATACCAAGAGACCCAGTACTTC.